This T cell receptor beta chain was sequenced during a study of cytomegalovirus exposure and HLA in healthy donors. The CDR3 contains 14 residues. Germline V gene data show CDR1 as SEHNR and CDR2 as FQNEAQ (reference sequence). Between the trimmed V and J ends, which lost 1 base and 8 bases, there was a span of 14 bases. PCR primers comprised 60 Vbeta and 13 Jbeta primers. Sequenced by immunoSEQ multiplex PCR; TCRdb stores in-frame clones only, minus some. The repertoire consists of some 130,000 clones, with about 80% occurring once and the leading ten covering 0.95% to 1.1%. This TCR was recovered from a human donor in good health. The chain carries TRBV7-9 and TRBJ1-2; TRBD1 might be the D (5 bases). Sequencing used PBMCs. CDR3 in DNA: TGTGCCAGCAGCTTAGATGCAGGGCTGTCGGGCTACACCTTC. Translating gives CASSLDAGLSGYTF.